Presented here are 10 T cell receptor beta chains from one specimen sequenced in a study of blood T cell repertoires in COVID-19. Clones were read by immunoSEQ multiplex PCR, and TCRdb kept only the in-frame ones, dropping some. This repertoire shows over 100,000 clones, about 91% found once; its top ten account for around 4.4%. Sequencing used peripheral blood. The receptors come from a man aged 18 to 29 with acute or convalescent COVID-19.

The V gene is TRBV29-1, the J gene TRBJ1-1; D not resolved. Germline V gene data show CDR1 as SQVTM and CDR2 as ANQGSEA. V lost 4 bases and J lost 8, with 11 bases in between. CDR3 length: 11 residues. The CDR3 DNA sequence: TGCAGCGTTGTAGCGGTCCACGAAGCTTTCTTT. Translating gives CSVVAVHEAFF.

The chain uses TRBV27 and TRBJ2-1; D gene ambiguous. Trimming left V 5 bases short and J 6 bases short, with 5 bases between. Germline CDR1 is MNHEY and CDR2 is SMNVEV (reference sequence). This CDR3 is built from 11 residues. The CDR3 nucleotides read TGTGCCAGCAGTCTCTCCAATGAGCAGTTCTTC. Translating it yields CASSLSNEQFF.

The V call is TRBV9, the J call TRBJ1-1, with D maybe TRBD1 (5 bases). Germline loops: CDR1 SGDLS, CDR2 YYNGEE. Between the trimmed V and J ends, which lost 3 bases and 7 bases, there was a span of 13 bases. This CDR3 has 13 residues. CDR3 nucleotides: TGTGCCAGCAGCGACCGGGGGACCGGTGAAGCTTTCTTT. It translates to CASSDRGTGEAFF.

This chain uses TRBV7-2 with TRBJ1-1; D is unresolved. Germline V gene sequence: CDR1 SGHTA, CDR2 FQGNSA. Trimming took off 3 bases at V and 2 bases at J, with 7 bases between the two ends. This CDR3 has 13 amino acids. The CDR3 DNA reads as TGTGCCAGCAGCTTTAGCCGAAACACTGAAGCTTTCTTT. Translating gives CASSFSRNTEAFF.

The chain joins TRBV27 to TRBJ1-4; TRBD1 is a possible D gene (5 bases). Per the germline V gene, CDR1 is MNHEY and CDR2 is SMNVEV (reference sequence). The CDR3 is 15 amino acids. Trimming removed 0 bases at V and 10 bases at J, with 15 bases between. The CDR3 protein is CASSLSPGSKGKLFF. CDR3 bases: TGTGCCAGCAGTTTATCTCCAGGGTCCAAGGGAAAACTGTTTTTT.

The chain couples TRBV5-1 to TRBJ1-1, with TRBD1 identical over 7 bases. Per the germline V gene, CDR1 is SGHRS and CDR2 is YFSETQ. Unmatched junction bases numbered 3, after V lost 3 bases and J lost 1 base. The CDR3 is 14 residues long. The CDR3 nucleotides read TGCGCCAGCAGCTCTCGACAGGGGAACACTGAAGCTTTCTTT. It yields the protein CASSSRQGNTEAFF.

This clone occurred once. The chain combines TRBV25-1 with TRBJ1-2, with 7 bases fitting TRBD1. The CDR3 consists of 15 residues. After removal of 3 bases from V and 4 bases from J, the junction contained 8 bases not matched to a gene. Germline CDR1 MGHDK, CDR2 SYGVNS. The CDR3 DNA is TGTGCCAGCAGTGAGGGGAACAGGGGAATCTATGGCTACACCTTC. Translating it yields CASSEGNRGIYGYTF.

The chain is built from TRBV7-2 and TRBJ2-1; TRBD2 matches 7 bases. Germline lookup yields CDR1 SGHTA and CDR2 FQGNSA. CDR3 length: 16 residues. Trimming took 3 bases from V and 1 from J; bases not matched to a gene: 6. The DNA for the CDR3 is TGTGCCAGCAGCTTGGGCGGGAGTGCGTCCTACAATGAGCAGTTCTTC. Amino acid sequence: CASSLGGSASYNEQFF.

The chain joins TRBV29-1 to TRBJ1-3, with D perhaps matching TRBD1 (6 bases). V lost 7 bases to trimming and J lost 2 bases, with 21 bases between them. The CDR3 extends over 16 amino acids. The germline gives CDR1 SQVTM, CDR2 ANQGSEA. CDR3 DNA sequence: TGCAGCGCCTTGCGGGGCGGGGGCCTGACTGGAAACACCATATATTTT. Translation gives CSALRGGGLTGNTIYF.

In nucleotides, the CDR3 is TGTGCCAGCAGCCCAGGGGACAGGACTAATGAAAAACTGTTTTTT. Translating it yields CASSPGDRTNEKLFF. The chain has TRBV7-2 and TRBJ1-4; 8 positions match TRBD1. The J segment lost 2 bases and the V segment lost 5 bases, leaving 4 bases of the junction unmatched. CDR1 and CDR2 from the germline V gene are SGHTA and FQGNSA. The CDR3 totals 15 residues.